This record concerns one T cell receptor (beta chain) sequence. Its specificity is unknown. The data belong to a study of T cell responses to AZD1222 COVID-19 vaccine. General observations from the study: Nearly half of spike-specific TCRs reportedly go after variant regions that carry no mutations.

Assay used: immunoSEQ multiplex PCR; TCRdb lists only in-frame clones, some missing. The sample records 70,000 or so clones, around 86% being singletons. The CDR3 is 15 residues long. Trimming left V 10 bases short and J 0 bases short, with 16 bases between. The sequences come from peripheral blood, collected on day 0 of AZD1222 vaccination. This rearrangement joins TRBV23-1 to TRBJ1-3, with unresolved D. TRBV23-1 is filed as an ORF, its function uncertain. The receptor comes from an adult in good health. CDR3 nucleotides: TGCGCCAACGGTGTGGCTTCCGGCTCTGGAAACACCATATATTTT. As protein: CANGVASGSGNTIYF.